The sequence of this T cell receptor beta chain was determined in a study of breast tumors, draining lymph nodes, adjacent tissues. General study findings and limits: Data only fit, rather than demonstrated, lymph node origin of most tumor T cells. Tumors had less TCR diversity than lymph nodes, more than nontumor tissue. Findings are consistent with lymph node origin and intratumoral expansion of most tumor T cells. Tumor and nontumor repertoires were significantly more similar in luminal-like than in basal-like breast cancer.

The CDR3 extends over 16 amino acids. V was pared by 0 bases and J by 10 bases, with 14 bases of the junction left unmatched. Germline V gene data show CDR1 as DFQATT and CDR2 as SNEGSKA (reference sequence). MiXCR, run by TCRdb on the multiplex PCR reads, gives a single entry per CDR3 protein. The repertoire holds approximately 52,000 distinct CDR3 sequences, with under 45% as singletons. The sample holds many counts of this clonotype. Its target is not known. The chain couples TRBV20-1 to TRBJ2-2; TRBD2 matches 7 bases. This clonotype originated in a female donor with breast cancer. Some clones in this sample may be carry-over from other donors' samples. The specimen was breast tumor tissue. CDR3 loop: CSARDSGGRQSEELFF. DNA of the CDR3: TGCAGTGCTAGAGATTCAGGCGGGAGACAGTCCGAGGAGCTGTTTTTT.